This T cell receptor (beta chain) was found in a study of beta chain features in type 1 diabetes (dated 2018 in TCRdb). For the study in its entirety: Mean age, gender distribution, total cell number and subset yield did not differ between patients and healthy donors. A total of 90 million to 130 million sorted cells were examined across all samples, and a strong correlation was observed between cell number per subset and RNA yield. The study compared the TCRB repertoires of sorted circulating CD4+ T cell subsets in recently diagnosed type 1 diabetes patients with those in matched healthy donors. Regulatory and stem cell-like memory subsets were isolated from only 8 patients and roughly 8 healthy donors, whereas naive and central memory subsets came from all 30 or so donors. The full study reports these points: PCR might favor shorter templates, but patient and control samples were amplified and corrected together, so any skew would affect both groups equally. Sequencing cDNA rather than genomic DNA could over-represent highly expressing activated cells, although activation and CD3 levels did not differ between groups. Because the HLA sub-analyses included only small numbers of individuals, any influence of HLA type on TCRB rearrangement was left unresolved. Fewer insertions and more nucleotide deletions at VDJ recombination sites were observed in patients with type 1 diabetes, implying thymic rearrangement abnormalities. In all four CD4+ subsets, TCRB CDR3 length was moderately but significantly shorter in type 1 diabetes patients. Naive, central memory and regulatory TCRB repertoires appeared to be more similar among patients than among healthy donors.

The entire amount of isolated RNA was reverse transcribed using the High Capacity cDNA Reverse Transcription Kit, so the sequenced TCRB transcripts were expressed ones. Deep immunoSEQ sequencing was performed on naive, central memory and regulatory T cell samples, with an average of about 3.6 million total reads per sample. Sorted cells were lysed in RLT buffer, and RNA was extracted using DNase-treated RNeasy Micro or Mini kits according to cell number. To prevent cross-contamination, each cell subset was processed individually, whereas patient and healthy donor samples were processed jointly. The immunoSEQ multiplex PCR was used to amplify TCRB sequences from cDNA, generating 87-bp fragments that spanned the CDR3 region. Sequencing of the amplicons was performed on the Illumina HiSeq platform. The published analysis was carried out like this. Synthetic template baselines were used to correct PCR bias computationally, reads within Hamming distance 2 were collapsed, and singletons that could not be merged were discarded. Reads were aligned against IMGT to assign V, D and J genes, CDR3 length and insertions or deletions at six rearrangement sites. Within each subset, clonotype counts were normalized to sorted cell number, and only after that were true diversity and Gini coefficients computed with the tcR R package. The overlap coefficient, calculated on TCRB nucleotide sequences, was used to measure repertoire sharing. As a proxy for the pre-selection repertoire, out-of-frame TCRB sequences from naive cells were analyzed. Imported from immuneACCESS, the table was reduced by TCRdb to in-frame sequences with V and J called. These copies leave out some clones; in studies compared against another copy, an unresolved V gene accounts for under half, and the cause of the remainder is not known. V and J calls and clone size are given by that table; D and trimming were obtained from the DNA. The sample has roughly 300,000 clones on record, roughly an eighth of them singletons. The ten largest clones take up over 0.015% of the sample.

A single peripheral blood draw of 90 to 150 mL on average was collected from each donor into heparinised tubes. Naive, central memory, regulatory and stem cell-like memory CD4+ T cells were sorted on a BD FACSAria II using a panel including CD45RO, CCR7, CD25, CD127, CD95 and CD27. Every sorted population had a purity above 95%. PBMCs were isolated immediately by Lymphoprep density gradient centrifugation and stained directly without culture. So that batch effects would be minimized, each experiment stained and sorted samples in pairs, pairing one healthy donor with one patient. The trim is 5 bases for V and 4 bases for J, with a gap of 11 bases between the germline ends. The CDR3 sequence holds 13 residues, the cysteine and phenylalanine included. Of the read, only the CDR3 DNA is kept; its 39 bases are in frame from base 1. The germline V gene provides CDR1 SQVTM and CDR2 ANQGSEA. In its sample, this clone was seen a few times. Its antigen is unknown. The record has no base qualities; no much larger clone is one base away.

Specimen: naive CD4+ T cells from blood. The cell subset or site label of this sample denotes: true naive CD4+ T cells. The rearranged chain carries TRBV29-1 and TRBJ2-2; the D gene remains uncertain. The clonotype originates from a man between 25 and 39 years old with type 1 diabetes. For the CDR3, the sequence is CSVWASSTGELFF. The DNA sequence is given as TGCAGCGTTTGGGCTTCTTCCACCGGGGAGCTGTTTTTT.